The 26 T cell receptor beta chains listed next were all sequenced from one sample in a study of cytomegalovirus exposure and HLA in healthy donors. PCR primers comprised 60 Vbeta and 13 Jbeta primers. Produced via immunoSEQ multiplex PCR; TCRdb's table is partial and in-frame only. The table shows about 200,000 clones, with over 65% occurring only once. The specimen was PBMCs. The receptor set was obtained from a woman aged 30 to 39 in good health and CMV-seronegative.

The chain carries TRBV7-9 and TRBJ1-2; perhaps TRBD1 as D (5 bases). Per the germline V gene, CDR1 is SEHNR and CDR2 is FQNEAQ (reference sequence). V gave up 3 bases and J gave up 2 bases, with 13 bases separating them. CDR3 length equals 15 residues. The DNA of the CDR3 is TGTGCCAGCAGCTTCTTTGGGGCCGTAAACTATGGCTACACCTTC. This sequence encodes CASSFFGAVNYGYTF.

The CDR3 DNA is TGCGCCAGCAGCCTACGCGCCGGGACAGCGTCTAACTATGGCTACACCTTC. This sequence encodes CASSLRAGTASNYGYTF. The chain combines TRBV4-1 with TRBJ1-2; 7 nucleotides align to TRBD1. The V gene's germline CDR1 is MGHRA and CDR2 YSYEKL. V shed 4 bases and J 0 bases; nucleotides not matched to a gene: 11. The CDR3 length is 17 residues.

The V gene is TRBV18, the J gene TRBJ1-5; 9 bases map to TRBD1. V was clipped by 1 base and J by 4 bases; unmatched bases: 2. Germline CDR1 KGHSH, CDR2 LQKENI. The CDR3 loop spans 15 amino acids. The CDR3 nucleotides are TGTGCCAGCTCACCACTGGGACAGGGTAATCAGCCCCAGCATTTT. It specifies CASSPLGQGNQPQHF.

The chain uses TRBV19 and TRBJ1-5, with no clear D. In germline, CDR1 is LNHDA, CDR2 SQIVND (reference sequence). The V end was cut by 0 bases, the J end by 7 bases, with 16 bases between. CDR3 length: 16 amino acids. The CDR3 reads CASSIDRGFDLQPQHF. For the CDR3, the DNA is TGTGCCAGTAGTATAGATCGCGGGTTTGATCTGCAGCCCCAGCATTTT.

V gene TRBV4-2 combines with J gene TRBJ2-2, with 9 bases lining up with TRBD2. V gave up 3 bases and J gave up 4 bases; unmatched junction bases: 9. The CDR3 has 17 residues. Per germline, CDR1 LGHNA and CDR2 YNFKEQ. Written as DNA, the CDR3 is TGTGCCAGCAGCCAGGACCTCGGCGGGAGGGGCACCGGGGAGCTGTTTTTT. It translates to CASSQDLGGRGTGELFF.

The chain uses TRBV28 and TRBJ2-3, with TRBD2 as a possible D gene (5 bases). Trimming pared 2 bases from V and 6 bases from J, leaving 12 bases between. This CDR3 contains 14 residues. Germline V gene data show CDR1 as MDHEN and CDR2 as SYDVKM. CDR3 sequence (DNA): TGTGCCAGCAGTTTACAAACCACGGGGGATACGCAGTATTTT. Protein product: CASSLQTTGDTQYF.

This chain joins TRBV5-4 and TRBJ1-2, with 8 bases matching TRBD1. Looked up from germline, CDR1 is SGHNT and CDR2 is YYREEE (reference sequence). CDR3 length: 15 residues. V shed 3 bases and J 8 bases; nucleotides not matched to a gene: 12. The CDR3 DNA reads TGTGCCAGCAGCTCCGGTGACAGGGGAATAGGGGGCTACACCTTC. It is translated as CASSSGDRGIGGYTF.

The chain is built from TRBV9 and TRBJ2-3, with a possible D match to TRBD1 (5 bases). The CDR3 consists of 15 residues. Trimming pared 3 bases from V and 0 bases from J, leaving 11 bases between. In germline, CDR1 is SGDLS, CDR2 YYNGEE. The CDR3 is CASSEQGVSTDTQYF. CDR3 nucleotide sequence: TGTGCCAGCAGCGAGCAGGGTGTGAGCACAGATACGCAGTATTTT. Full variable domain (missing parts from reference TRBV9 and TRBJ2-3): DSGVTQTPKHLITATGQRVTLRCSPRSGDLSVYWYQQSLDQGLQFLIQYYNGEERAKGNILERFSAQQFPDLHSELNLSSLELGDSALYFCASSEQGVSTDTQYFGPGTRLTVL.

The J gene is TRBJ2-1, the V gene TRBV2; the D is unclear. Germline-derived CDR1 and CDR2 are SNHLY and FYNNEI. The CDR3 runs 13 residues. The V end was cut by 7 bases, the J end by 5 bases, with 12 bases between. CDR3 residues: CASTPARNNEQFF. For the CDR3, the DNA is TGTGCCAGCACTCCCGCTAGAAACAATGAGCAGTTCTTC.

In regard to this clone: At one end the junction does not follow the germline gene, possibly because of a read error. The chain employs TRBV7-9 and TRBJ2-1; D is perhaps TRBD2 (6 bases). Germline V CDR1 and CDR2: SEHNR, FQNEAQ (reference sequence). This CDR3 comprises 12 residues. The CDR3 sequence is CSSSTTTSLSFF. The CDR3 nucleotides read TGTTCCAGCAGCACCACGACTAGTCTTTCGTTCTTC.

This clone was counted between two and nine times. V gene TRBV5-1 combines with J gene TRBJ2-5, with a possible D match to TRBD2 (6 bases). The CDR3 consists of 16 residues. V dropped 1 base and J dropped 4 bases, with 17 bases sitting between them. CDR1 SGHRS and CDR2 YFSETQ come from the germline V gene. DNA of the CDR3: TGCGCCAGCAGCTTGTTTCTAGGGAAAGCGGGAGAGACCCAGTACTTC. It is translated as CASSLFLGKAGETQYF.

The chain recombines TRBV5-1 with TRBJ2-5; D not resolved. Germline assignment: CDR1 SGHRS and CDR2 YFSETQ. The V end was cut by 0 bases, the J end by 1 base, with 7 bases between. This CDR3 is 14 amino acids long. This CDR3 is CASSLGQIQETQYF. The CDR3 DNA follows: TGCGCCAGCAGCTTGGGGCAGATCCAAGAGACCCAGTACTTC. Variable domain in full (rest from reference TRBV5-1 and TRBJ2-5): KAGVTQTPRYLIKTRGQQVTLSCSPISGHRSVSWYQQTPGQGLQFLFEYFSETQRNKGNFPGRFSGRQFSNSRSEMNVSTLELGDSALYLCASSLGQIQETQYFGPGTRLLVL.

This clone was seen only a few times. V gene TRBV27 combines with J gene TRBJ1-1; the D gene is possibly TRBD1 (5 bases). The CDR3 totals 15 residues. The ends were cut back, 7 bases at V and 2 bases at J, with 17 bases in the middle. Germline CDR1 reads MNHEY; CDR2 reads SMNVEV (reference sequence). Here the CDR3 DNA reads TGTGCCAGCAAGGGCAGGCGGGACTTTAACACTGAAGCTTTCTTT. Protein: CASKGRRDFNTEAFF.

This chain connects TRBV5-4 to TRBJ2-3; D call uncertain. This CDR3 spans 14 amino acids. CDR1 and CDR2 from the germline V gene are SGHNT and YYREEE (reference sequence). The germline V and J ends were trimmed by 7 bases and 0 bases, with 12 bases remaining between them. CDR3 sequence reads: CASSLSLSTDTQYF. The CDR3, as DNA: TGTGCCAGCTCTTTGAGCCTTAGCACAGATACGCAGTATTTT. The complete variable domain, with remaining parts taken from reference TRBV5-4 and TRBJ2-3, reads ETGVTQSPTHLIKTRGQQVTLRCSSQSGHNTVSWYQQALGQGPQFIFQYYREEENGRGNFPPRFSGLQFPNYSSELNVNALELDDSALYLCASSLSLSTDTQYFGPGTRLTVL.

DNA for the CDR3: TGTGCCAGCAGCTTCTCTGAGACAGGGTTCTACGAGCAGTACTTC. It translates to CASSFSETGFYEQYF. V and J are TRBV7-9 and TRBJ2-7, with 7 bases lining up with TRBD1. V lost 3 bases to trimming and J lost 3 bases; unmatched junction nucleotides: 8. This CDR3 has 15 amino acids. The V gene's germline CDR1 is SEHNR and CDR2 FQNEAQ (reference sequence).

The chain joins TRBV7-2 to TRBJ2-7; 16 positions agree with TRBD2. In germline, CDR1 is SGHTA, CDR2 FQGNSA. This CDR3 contains 18 residues. The junction had 9 bases not matched to a gene; V was cut back by 5 bases and J by 2 bases. This CDR3 is CASSTGTSGRAGTYEQYF. In nucleotides, the CDR3 is TGTGCCAGCAGCACTGGGACTAGCGGGAGGGCCGGGACCTACGAGCAGTACTTC.

This clone has more than one count but fewer than ten. The chain carries TRBV4-2 and TRBJ2-1, with 10 positions matching TRBD2. Per germline, CDR1 LGHNA and CDR2 YNFKEQ. The CDR3 spans 16 residues. The V segment lost 5 bases and the J segment 4 bases; nucleotides outside the gene matches: 8. CDR3 residues: CASSARTSGIYNEQFF. CDR3 nucleotides: TGTGCCAGCAGCGCCCGAACTAGCGGGATTTACAATGAGCAGTTCTTC.

A single count supports this clone. The V gene is TRBV10-3, the J gene TRBJ2-1; 7 nucleotides line up with TRBD2. J lost 8 bases, V lost 4 bases, and 2 bases had no gene match. CDR3 size: 12 residues. Germline values: CDR1 ENHRY, CDR2 SYGVKD. CDR3 sequence (DNA): TGTGCCATCAGTGGGACTAGATATGAGCAGTTCTTC. This codes for CAISGTRYEQFF.

This clone was seen once. This sequence joins TRBV10-3 and TRBJ2-5, with 10 bases lining up with TRBD1. The CDR3 contains 13 residues. The V and J ends lost 10 bases and 4 bases, in that order; junction bases with no gene match: 6. In germline, CDR1 is ENHRY, CDR2 SYGVKD. CDR3 loop: CATRTGGTETQYF. CDR3 sequence (DNA): TGTGCCACCAGGACAGGGGGGACAGAGACCCAGTACTTC.

In nucleotides, the CDR3 is TGTGCCAGCAGCGAACGCAGGACTAGCCTACCCCACGAGCAGTACTTC. Residues: CASSERRTSLPHEQYF. The chain combines TRBV9 with TRBJ2-7; TRBD2 matches at 8 bases. The germline gives CDR1 SGDLS, CDR2 YYNGEE. V lost 3 bases and J lost 5; bases outside the gene matches: 13. The CDR3 has 16 residues.

The chain has TRBV19 and TRBJ2-7; weak D call: TRBD1 (5 bases). The CDR3 has 17 amino acids. The V end was cut by 4 bases, the J end by 4 bases, with 23 bases between. CDR1 and CDR2 (germline): LNHDA, SQIVND (reference sequence). The CDR3 coding sequence is TGTGCCAGTAGTACCCCCAGTGGCAGGGCGAAGGCTTACGAGCAGTACTTC. Protein sequence: CASSTPSGRAKAYEQYF.

The rearrangement uses TRBV7-9 and TRBJ2-7, with TRBD1 matching 7 bases. The germline V gene has CDR1 SEHNR and CDR2 FQNEAQ (reference sequence). Losses at the gene ends were 4 bases for V and 7 bases for J; bases not matched to a gene: 10. CDR3 length equals 14 residues. The CDR3 region is CASSSRLQGLEQYF. The CDR3 DNA reads TGTGCCAGCAGCTCACGCCTACAGGGGCTGGAGCAGTACTTC.

This rearrangement joins TRBV6-1 to TRBJ2-7, with 7 positions matching TRBD1. Germline CDR1 is MNHNS and CDR2 is SASEGT. The CDR3 has 16 residues. Trimming at V came to 2 bases and at J to 3 bases, leaving 10 bases not matched to a gene. The CDR3 loop is CASSETFGQDFYEQYF. The CDR3 DNA follows: TGTGCCAGCAGTGAAACCTTCGGACAGGATTTCTACGAGCAGTACTTC.

The chain combines TRBV7-2 with TRBJ2-3; 9 bases fit TRBD2. This CDR3 has 15 residues. Germline lookup yields CDR1 SGHTA and CDR2 FQGNSA. Trimming took 1 base from V and 5 from J; bases not matched to a gene: 4. This CDR3 is CASSLGAGGKDTQYF. CDR3 coding DNA: TGTGCCAGCAGCTTAGGAGCGGGAGGTAAAGATACGCAGTATTTT.

The chain recombines TRBV4-2 with TRBJ2-7; TRBD2 matches at 8 bases. Germline V gene lookup returns CDR1 LGHNA and CDR2 YNFKEQ. The junction had 3 bases not matched to a gene; V was cut back by 3 bases and J by 5 bases. This CDR3 spans 13 amino acids. The CDR3 sequence: CASSHLGRDEQYF. Written as DNA, the CDR3 is TGTGCCAGCAGCCATCTCGGGAGGGACGAGCAGTACTTC.

The chain carries TRBV11-2 and TRBJ1-1; D is undetermined. The CDR3 is 15 amino acids. In germline, CDR1 is SGHAT, CDR2 FQNNGV. V shed 5 bases and J shed 6 bases, with 19 bases lying between them. The CDR3: CASSRSRGPAAEAFF. The CDR3 DNA is TGTGCCAGCAGCCGTAGTCGCGGTCCAGCCGCTGAAGCTTTCTTT.